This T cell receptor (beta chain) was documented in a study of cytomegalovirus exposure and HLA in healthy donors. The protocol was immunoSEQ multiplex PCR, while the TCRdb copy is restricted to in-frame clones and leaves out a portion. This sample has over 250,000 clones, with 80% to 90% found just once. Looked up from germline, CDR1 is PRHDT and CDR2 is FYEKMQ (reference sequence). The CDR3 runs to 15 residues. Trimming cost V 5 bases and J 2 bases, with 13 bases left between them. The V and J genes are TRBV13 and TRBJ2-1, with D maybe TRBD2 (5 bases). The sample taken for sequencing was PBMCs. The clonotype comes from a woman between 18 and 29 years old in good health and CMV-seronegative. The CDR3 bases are TGTGCCAGCAGCGCAACTAGTCGTACCTACAATGAGCAGTTCTTC. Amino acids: CASSATSRTYNEQFF.